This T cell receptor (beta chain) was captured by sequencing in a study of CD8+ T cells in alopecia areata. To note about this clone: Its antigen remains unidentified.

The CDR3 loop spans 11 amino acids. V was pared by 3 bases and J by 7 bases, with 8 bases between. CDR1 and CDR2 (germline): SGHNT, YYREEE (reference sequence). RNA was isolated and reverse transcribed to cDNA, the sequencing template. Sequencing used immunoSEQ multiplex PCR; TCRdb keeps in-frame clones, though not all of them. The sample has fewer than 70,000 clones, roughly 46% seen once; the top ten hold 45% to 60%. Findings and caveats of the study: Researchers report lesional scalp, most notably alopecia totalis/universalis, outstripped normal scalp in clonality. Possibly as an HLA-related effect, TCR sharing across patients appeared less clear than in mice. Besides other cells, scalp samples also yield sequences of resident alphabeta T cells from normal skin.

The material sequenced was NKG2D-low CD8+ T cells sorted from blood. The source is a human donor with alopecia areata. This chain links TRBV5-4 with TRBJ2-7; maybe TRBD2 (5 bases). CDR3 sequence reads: CASSSSGEQYF. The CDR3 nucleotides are TGTGCCAGCAGCTCCTCGGGAGAGCAGTACTTC. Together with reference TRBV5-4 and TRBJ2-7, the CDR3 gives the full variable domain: ETGVTQSPTHLIKTRGQQVTLRCSSQSGHNTVSWYQQALGQGPQFIFQYYREEENGRGNFPPRFSGLQFPNYSSELNVNALELDDSALYLCASSSSGEQYFGPGTRLTVT.